A single sample is the source of the 18 T cell receptor beta chains below, sequenced in a study of T cells in Graves' hyperthyroidism and ophthalmopathy. The investigators amplified TCR beta CDR3 regions from RNA transcripts. The HTBI primer set drove a first-round RT-PCR of the TCR CDR3. TCRdb used MiXCR to reprocess the multiplex PCR reads, holding one entry per CDR3 protein. This sample has about 550,000 distinct CDR3 sequences; around 21% occur once, and the top ten carry about 26%. Input material: blood. The receptors here all came from a man between 18 and 35 years old with Graves' hyperthyroidism.

The rearrangement links TRBV27 to TRBJ1-2; D possibly corresponds to TRBD1 (6 bases). CDR3 size: 14 residues. Trimming left V 5 bases short and J 6 bases short, with 16 bases between. Germline values: CDR1 MNHEY, CDR2 SMNVEV (reference sequence). CDR3 nucleotide sequence: TGTGCCAGCAGTCCCGGGACAAGACTAAATGGCTACACCTTC. Residues: CASSPGTRLNGYTF.

This clonotype came up many times. The V gene is TRBV11-1, the J gene TRBJ2-7, with TRBD1 identical over 8 bases. Germline-derived CDR1 and CDR2 are SGHAT and FQDESV (reference sequence). This CDR3 has 17 residues. Germline trimming cut 4 bases from V and 5 bases from J; bases unmatched to any gene: 16. The CDR3 DNA reads as TGTGCCAGCAGCTGGACCGGGACAGGTAAACCCCGCCACGAGCAGTACTTC. Translation gives CASSWTGTGKPRHEQYF. Full variable domain (rest looked up from reference TRBV11-1 and TRBJ2-7): EAEVAQSPRYKITEKSQAVAFWCDPISGHATLYWYRQILGQGPELLVQFQDESVVDDSQLPKDRFSAERLKGVDSTLKIQPAELGDSAMYLCASSWTGTGKPRHEQYFGPGTRLTVT.

This clonotype has ten or more counts. The rearrangement joins TRBV11-1 to TRBJ2-2; D not certain. CDR3 length: 16 residues. Deletions cut 3 bases from V and 1 base from J, with 12 bases between. Per the germline V gene, CDR1 is SGHAT and CDR2 is FQDESV (reference sequence). The CDR3: CASSFLGPRNTGELFF. The CDR3 nucleotides are TGTGCCAGCAGCTTCCTAGGACCCAGGAACACCGGGGAGCTGTTTTTT.

This clonotype was seen ten or more times. The gene calls are TRBV20-1 and TRBJ1-2, with unresolved D. The CDR3 length is 13 residues. Trimming pared 0 bases from V and 2 bases from J, leaving 7 bases between. Germline CDR1 reads DFQATT; CDR2 reads SNEGSKA (reference sequence). In DNA form, the CDR3 reads TGCAGTGCTAGAGATAAATCGAACTATGGCTACACCTTC. It specifies CSARDKSNYGYTF.

The chain carries TRBV30 and TRBJ2-2; no clear D gene. CDR3 length: 11 amino acids. CDR1 and CDR2 (germline): GTSNPN, SVGIG (reference sequence). Trimming pared 5 bases from V and 8 bases from J, leaving 9 bases between. This chain's CDR3 is CAWAISGELFF. DNA for the CDR3: TGTGCCTGGGCGATCTCGGGGGAGCTGTTTTTT.

This clonotype was seen a few times. The chain has TRBV28 and TRBJ1-5; D not resolved. CDR1 is MDHEN and CDR2 is SYDVKM in the germline V gene. Trimming took 4 bases from V and 0 from J, leaving 13 bases between them. The CDR3 loop spans 16 amino acids. The CDR3: CASSYGSASSNQPQHF. The CDR3 DNA follows: TGTGCCAGCAGTTACGGCAGCGCATCTAGCAATCAGCCCCAGCATTTT. Variable domain in full (rest from reference TRBV28 and TRBJ1-5): DVKVTQSSRYLVKRTGEKVFLECVQDMDHENMFWYRQDPGLGLRLIYFSYDVKMKEKGDIPEGYSVSREKKERFSLILESASTNQTSMYLCASSYGSASSNQPQHFGDGTRLSIL.

The chain joins TRBV18 to TRBJ1-5; D might be TRBD1 (6 bases). V lost 4 bases and J lost 5, with 21 bases in between. The CDR3 covers 17 residues. The germline gives CDR1 KGHSH, CDR2 LQKENI. The CDR3 nucleotides read TGTGCCAGCTCACTCCTCCGAGGGGGATCTGGAGATCAGCCCCAGCATTTT. It encodes CASSLLRGGSGDQPQHF. Supplemented by reference TRBV18 and TRBJ1-5, the full variable domain reads NAGVMQNPRHLVRRRGQEARLRCSPMKGHSHVYWYRQLPEEGLKFMVYLQKENIIDESGMPKERFSAEFPKEGPSILRIQQVVRGDSAAYFCASSLLRGGSGDQPQHFGDGTRLSIL.

This chain connects TRBV9 to TRBJ2-5; maybe TRBD1 (6 bases). V was cut by 3 bases and J by 0 bases, with 9 bases left in between. Germline values: CDR1 SGDLS, CDR2 YYNGEE. This CDR3 comprises 14 residues. CDR3 in amino acids: CASSARGYQETQYF. In DNA form, the CDR3 reads TGTGCCAGCAGCGCGAGGGGGTACCAAGAGACCCAGTACTTC.

This clonotype showed up many times. The genes are TRBV4-1 and TRBJ2-5, with unresolved D. The CDR3 is 17 amino acids. The germline gives CDR1 MGHRA, CDR2 YSYEKL. The V end lost 4 bases, the J end lost 1 base, and 19 bases lay between the germline ends. The CDR3 nucleotides read TGCGCCAGCAGCCTACTACATGGGCAGCCTCCCCAAGAGACCCAGTACTTC. This translates into CASSLLHGQPPQETQYF.

A remark on this clonotype: This may arise from a read error, as a much more abundant clone is one base away. Lacking the conserved final phenylalanine or tryptophan, this CDR3 likely reflects a read error. The rearrangement joins TRBV6-5 to TRBJ1-1, with D perhaps TRBD1 (5 bases). The CDR3 sequence is 14 residues long. The germline CDR1 and CDR2 sequences are MNHEY and SVGAGI. Deletions cut 4 bases from V and 4 bases from J, with 13 bases between. This chain's CDR3 is CASSWTGDTTEAFL. Here the CDR3 DNA reads TGTGCCAGCAGTTGGACGGGGGATACCACTGAAGCTTTCCTT.

The gene calls are TRBV12-3 or TRBV12-4 and TRBJ1-5; D is unresolved. Between the trimmed V and J ends, which lost 10 bases and 0 bases, there was a span of 7 bases. The CDR3 has 12 amino acids. The CDR3 DNA follows: TGTGCCACCGCAACTAGCAATCAGCCCCAGCATTTT. Its translation is CATATSNQPQHF.

This rearrangement joins TRBV29-1 to TRBJ2-7; the match to TRBD2 covers 15 bases. CDR1 is SQVTM and CDR2 is ANQGSEA in the germline V gene. V lost 6 bases to trimming and J lost 0 bases; unmatched junction nucleotides: 9. The CDR3 has 17 residues. CDR3 bases: TGCAGCGTCGCAGGGACTAGCGGGGGGCAAGCCTCCTACGAGCAGTACTTC. This translates into CSVAGTSGGQASYEQYF.

This clonotype was counted many times. The J gene is TRBJ1-1, the V gene TRBV6-5; D unresolved. The length of the CDR3 is 14 residues. The germline CDR1 and CDR2 sequences are MNHEY and SVGAGI. The V gene lost 1 base and the J gene lost 3 bases, with 9 bases spanning the gap. CDR3 in amino acids: CASSYLEWDTEAFF. CDR3 in DNA: TGTGCCAGCAGTTACTTGGAGTGGGACACTGAAGCTTTCTTT.

In this sample, this clonotype turned up a few times. The chain has TRBV10-3 and TRBJ1-1, with D tentatively TRBD1 (6 bases). V lost 4 bases, J lost 0 bases, and 12 bases lay in between. This CDR3 comprises 15 residues. Germline-derived CDR1 and CDR2 are ENHRY and SYGVKD. CDR3 protein: CAISGQGSLNTEAFF. CDR3 nucleotides: TGTGCCATCAGTGGGCAGGGGTCCTTGAACACTGAAGCTTTCTTT.

This clonotype was detected only a few times. This chain joins TRBV6-1 and TRBJ2-7, with D unresolved. In germline, CDR1 is MNHNS, CDR2 SASEGT. The germline V and J ends were trimmed by 7 bases and 0 bases, with 13 bases remaining between them. The CDR3 is 14 residues long. This CDR3 is CASNLAPHSYEQYF. CDR3 nucleotides: TGTGCCAGCAACCTCGCTCCTCACTCCTACGAGCAGTACTTC.

The chain recombines TRBV20-1 with TRBJ2-2; 8 bases match TRBD2. V lost 4 bases and J lost 7; bases outside the gene matches: 8. Germline V gene data show CDR1 as DFQATT and CDR2 as SNEGSKA (reference sequence). CDR3 length: 14 residues. The CDR3 is CSAIGRAWGGELFF. The CDR3 DNA is TGCAGTGCTATCGGGAGGGCCTGGGGCGGGGAGCTGTTTTTT.

This clonotype was seen ten or more times. The rearrangement uses TRBV6-5 and TRBJ1-1, with D possibly being TRBD1 (5 bases). V dropped 2 bases and J dropped 10 bases, with 17 bases sitting between them. Per germline, CDR1 MNHEY and CDR2 SVGAGI. The CDR3 length is 14 residues. CDR3 sequence (DNA): TGTGCCAGCAGTTACCTCAGCGGAGGGGAGAGAGCTTTCTTT. This gives the protein CASSYLSGGERAFF.

V and J are TRBV2 and TRBJ2-2; D is unclear. The CDR3 length is 12 residues. Between the trimmed V and J ends, which lost 6 bases and 7 bases, there was a span of 9 bases. In germline, CDR1 is SNHLY, CDR2 FYNNEI. In nucleotides, the CDR3 is TGTGCCAGCAGCCCTTTCGTCGGGGAGCTGTTTTTT. It is translated as CASSPFVGELFF.